This entry describes one T cell receptor beta chain. Its antigen is not known. These data belong to a study of graft-versus-host responses after intestinal transplantation. The overall study: Every one of the recipients received anti-thymocyte globulin induction and afterwards took tacrolimus and steroids for around 3 years.

The trim removed 4 bases at V and 7 bases at J, leaving 4 bases unmatched. The CDR3 consists of 15 residues. Germline V CDR1 and CDR2: MNHEY, SVGAGI. Notes on the study in general: In patients with graft-donor T cell macrochimerism, allograft graft-versus-host to host-versus-graft clonal ratios were high.

This table comes from immunoSEQ multiplex PCR, and its TCRdb copy is limited to in-frame clones, with some not included. The sample comprises 80,000 to 100,000 clones, approximately 90% of which are singletons, and more than 0.15% rests with the top ten. V and J are TRBV6-5 and TRBJ2-1; 13 bases are a match to TRBD2. The sequence derives from a human donor who received an intestinal transplant. The starting material was unstimulated CD4+ T cells sorted from spleen or lymph node cells, obtained before intestinal transplant. CDR3: CASSSGTSGVNEQFF. In DNA form, the CDR3 reads TGTGCCAGCAGTTCCGGGACTAGCGGGGTAAATGAGCAGTTCTTC.